Each of the 10 T cell receptor beta chains below was sequenced from the same sample in a study of T-cell reconstitution after alpha-beta-depleted transplantation in children. Preparing the TCRbeta library involved the use of unique molecular identifiers. Each CDR3 protein gets one entry after TCRdb re-called the PCR reads with MiXCR. The sample has more than 300,000 distinct CDR3 sequences, about 16% seen once. The source material was PBMCs, mostly from graft donor cells, sampled 360 days after TCRalphabeta/CD19-depleted stem cell transplant. These receptors all stem from a male patient under 10 years old who had a stem cell transplant for acute lymphoblastic leukemia, so the T cells may come from the graft donor.

This clonotype appeared many times. CDR3 loop: CASSSDTTYEQYF. CDR3 nucleotides: TGTGCCAGCAGTTCGGACACTACCTACGAGCAGTACTTC. The rearrangement links TRBV6-2 or TRBV6-3 to TRBJ2-7; possibly TRBD1 for D (5 bases). Per germline, CDR1 MNHEY and CDR2 SVGEGT. The ends were cut back, 4 bases at V and 2 bases at J, with 9 bases in the middle. The CDR3 contains 13 residues.

Comment on this clonotype: With a much larger clone just one base away, this may be a read error. The chain has TRBV4-2 and TRBJ2-3; no reliable D call. This CDR3 spans 14 amino acids. Germline-derived CDR1 and CDR2 are LGHNA and YNFKEQ. Trimming took off 4 bases at V and 2 bases at J, with 10 bases between the two ends. The CDR3 loop is CASSREKATDTQYF. For the CDR3, the DNA is TGTGCCAGCAGCCGAGAGAAGGCCACAGATACGCAGTATTTT.

The chain has TRBV20-1 and TRBJ2-4; D not resolved. Trimming removed 5 bases from V and 5 bases from J, with 13 bases in between. This CDR3 spans 13 amino acids. CDR1 is DFQATT and CDR2 is SNEGSKA in the germline V gene (reference sequence). In nucleotides, the CDR3 is TGCAGTGCTCAGGCGGCTCCCCAAAACATTCAGTACTTC. This encodes CSAQAAPQNIQYF.

This clonotype was counted at least ten times. The chain employs TRBV6-2 or TRBV6-3 and TRBJ2-1, with a weak D call TRBD1 (6 bases). V was pared by 1 base and J by 4 bases, with 8 bases between. This CDR3 comprises 14 residues. The germline V gene encodes CDR1 MNHEY and CDR2 SVGEGT. CDR3 nucleotides: TGTGCCAGCAGTTACTTTGGACAGTACAATGAGCAGTTCTTC. It is translated as CASSYFGQYNEQFF.

The chain employs TRBV12-3 or TRBV12-4 and TRBJ2-2; 10 bases fit TRBD1. V shed 1 base and J 8 bases; nucleotides not matched to a gene: 10. There are 17 residues in the CDR3. The CDR3: CASSLGPGTGELGELFF. Written as DNA, the CDR3 is TGTGCCAGCAGTTTAGGACCCGGGACAGGGGAACTTGGGGAGCTGTTTTTT.

This chain joins TRBV6-5 and TRBJ1-1; D not certain. CDR1 and CDR2 (germline): MNHEY, SVGAGI. V gave up 6 bases and J gave up 1 base, with 9 bases separating them. CDR3 length: 13 residues. Here the CDR3 DNA reads TGTGCCAGCAGGTACCCCCAGAACACTGAAGCTTTCTTT. This sequence encodes CASRYPQNTEAFF.

The V call is TRBV2, the J call TRBJ2-7; D unresolved. The ends were cut back, 7 bases at V and 3 bases at J, with 10 bases in the middle. CDR3 size: 12 residues. Germline V gene sequence: CDR1 SNHLY, CDR2 FYNNEI. The DNA of the CDR3 is TGTGCCAGCACCCTCGGCGGCTACGAGCAGTACTTC. As protein: CASTLGGYEQYF.

This clonotype was counted between two and nine times. This chain connects TRBV12-3 or TRBV12-4 to TRBJ1-5; a possible D gene is TRBD1 (6 bases). Trimming pared 5 bases from V and 11 bases from J, leaving 19 bases between. The CDR3 covers 14 residues. The CDR3 protein is CASSLRDTQEAQHF. In DNA, the CDR3 is TGTGCCAGCAGTCTACGGGACACCCAAGAGGCCCAGCATTTT.

The chain employs TRBV29-1 and TRBJ1-1, with D unresolved. Trimming pared 2 bases from V and 0 bases from J, leaving 10 bases between. Germline CDR1 SQVTM, CDR2 ANQGSEA. The CDR3 loop spans 14 amino acids. The CDR3 DNA reads as TGCAGCGTTGAATGGAGGGCAATGAACACTGAAGCTTTCTTT. Translation gives CSVEWRAMNTEAFF. Based on the CDR3 plus reference TRBV29-1 and TRBJ1-1, the full variable domain is SAVISQKPSRDICQRGTSLTIQCQVDSQVTMMFWYRQQPGQSLTLIATANQGSEATYESGFVIDKFPISRPNLTFSTLTVSNMSPEDSSIYLCSVEWRAMNTEAFFGQGTRLTVV.

CDR3 protein: CASSGTGSPYEQYF. The CDR3 DNA reads as TGTGCCAGCAGTGGAACAGGGAGCCCCTACGAGCAGTACTTC. This sequence joins TRBV9 and TRBJ2-7, with D perhaps TRBD1 (6 bases). Looked up from germline, CDR1 is SGDLS and CDR2 is YYNGEE. CDR3 length: 14 residues. V was pared by 5 bases and J by 2 bases, with 14 bases between.